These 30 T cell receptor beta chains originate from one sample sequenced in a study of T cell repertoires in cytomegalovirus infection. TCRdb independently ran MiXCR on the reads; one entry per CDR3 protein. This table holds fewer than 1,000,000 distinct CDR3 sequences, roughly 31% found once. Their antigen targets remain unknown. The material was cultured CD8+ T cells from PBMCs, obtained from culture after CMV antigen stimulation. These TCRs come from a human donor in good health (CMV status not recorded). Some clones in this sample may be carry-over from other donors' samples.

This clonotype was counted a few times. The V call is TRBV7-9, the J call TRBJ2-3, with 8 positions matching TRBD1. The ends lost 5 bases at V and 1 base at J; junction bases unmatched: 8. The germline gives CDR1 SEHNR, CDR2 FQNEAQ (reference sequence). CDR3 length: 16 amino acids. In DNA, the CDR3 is TGTGCCAGCAGCCCCCCCAGGGGGCCCCGCACAGATACGCAGTATTTT. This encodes CASSPPRGPRTDTQYF.

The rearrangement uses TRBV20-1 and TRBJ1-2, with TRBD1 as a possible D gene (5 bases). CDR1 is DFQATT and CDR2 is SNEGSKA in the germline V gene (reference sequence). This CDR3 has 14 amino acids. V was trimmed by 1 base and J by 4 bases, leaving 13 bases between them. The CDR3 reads CSARVQGFAYGYTF. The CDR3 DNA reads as TGCAGTGCTAGAGTTCAGGGCTTCGCCTATGGCTACACCTTC.

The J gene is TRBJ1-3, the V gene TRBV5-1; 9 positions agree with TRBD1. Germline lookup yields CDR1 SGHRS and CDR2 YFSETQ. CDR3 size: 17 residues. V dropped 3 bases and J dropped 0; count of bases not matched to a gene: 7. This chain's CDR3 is CASSSWDRARSGNTIYF. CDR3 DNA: TGCGCCAGCAGCTCTTGGGACAGGGCCCGCTCTGGAAACACCATATATTTT. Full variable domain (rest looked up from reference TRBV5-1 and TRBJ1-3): KAGVTQTPRYLIKTRGQQVTLSCSPISGHRSVSWYQQTPGQGLQFLFEYFSETQRNKGNFPGRFSGRQFSNSRSEMNVSTLELGDSALYLCASSSWDRARSGNTIYFGEGSWLTVV.

CDR3 amino acids: CSALQTGGFEKLFF. CDR3 nucleotide sequence: TGCAGTGCTCTACAAACAGGGGGGTTTGAAAAACTGTTTTTT. V gene TRBV20-1 combines with J gene TRBJ1-4; 8 nucleotides match TRBD1. The CDR3 runs to 14 residues. CDR1 is DFQATT and CDR2 is SNEGSKA in the germline V gene (reference sequence). V lost 5 bases to trimming and J lost 7 bases; unmatched junction nucleotides: 9.

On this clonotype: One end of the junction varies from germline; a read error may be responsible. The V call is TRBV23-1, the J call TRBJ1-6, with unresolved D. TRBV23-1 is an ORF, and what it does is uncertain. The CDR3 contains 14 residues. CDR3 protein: CASSQRGGPSPIHF. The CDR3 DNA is TGCGCCAGCAGTCAGCGTGGAGGACCTTCACCCATCCACTTT.

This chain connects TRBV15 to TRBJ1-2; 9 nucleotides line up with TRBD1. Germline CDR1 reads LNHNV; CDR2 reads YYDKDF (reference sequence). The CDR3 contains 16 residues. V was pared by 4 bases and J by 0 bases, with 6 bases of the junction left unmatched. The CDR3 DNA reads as TGTGCCACCAGCAATCACAGGACAGGGGCTAACTATGGCTACACCTTC. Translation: CATSNHRTGANYGYTF.

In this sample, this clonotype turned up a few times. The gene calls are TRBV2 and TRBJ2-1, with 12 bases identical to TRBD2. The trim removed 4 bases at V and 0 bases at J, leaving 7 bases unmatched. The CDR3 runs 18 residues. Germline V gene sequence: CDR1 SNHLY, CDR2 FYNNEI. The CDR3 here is CASSVSLAGGSSYNEQFF. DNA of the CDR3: TGTGCCAGCAGTGTATCCCTAGCGGGGGGGAGCTCCTACAATGAGCAGTTCTTC.

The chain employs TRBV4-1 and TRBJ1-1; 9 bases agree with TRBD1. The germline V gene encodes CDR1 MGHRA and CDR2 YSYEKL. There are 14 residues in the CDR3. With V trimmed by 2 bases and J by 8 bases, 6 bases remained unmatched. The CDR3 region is CASSQPRDRVEAFF. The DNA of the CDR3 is TGCGCCAGCAGCCAACCCCGGGACAGGGTAGAAGCTTTCTTT.

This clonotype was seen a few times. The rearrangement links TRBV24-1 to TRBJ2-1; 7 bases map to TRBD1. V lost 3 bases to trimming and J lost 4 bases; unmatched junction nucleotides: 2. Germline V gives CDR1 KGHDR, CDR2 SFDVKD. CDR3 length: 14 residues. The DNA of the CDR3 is TGTGCCACCAGTGATGGGGACAGTTACAATGAGCAGTTCTTC. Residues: CATSDGDSYNEQFF.

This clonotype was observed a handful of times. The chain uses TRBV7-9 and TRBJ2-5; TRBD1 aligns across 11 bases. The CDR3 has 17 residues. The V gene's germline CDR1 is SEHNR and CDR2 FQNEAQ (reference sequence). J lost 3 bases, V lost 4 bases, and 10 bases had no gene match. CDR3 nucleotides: TGTGCCAGCAGCTCAAACGGACAGGGGGCGCCGAAAGAGACCCAGTACTTC. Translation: CASSSNGQGAPKETQYF.

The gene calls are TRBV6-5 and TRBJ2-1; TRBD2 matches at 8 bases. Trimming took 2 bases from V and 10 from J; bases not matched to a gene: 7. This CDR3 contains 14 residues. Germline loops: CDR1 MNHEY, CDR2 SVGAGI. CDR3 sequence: CASSYERGFGEQFF. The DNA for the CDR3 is TGTGCCAGCAGTTACGAGCGGGGGTTTGGGGAGCAGTTCTTC.

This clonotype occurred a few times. CDR3 sequence (DNA): TGTGCCAGCAGCTTAGACCTAGCGGCCACTTTGGAGCAGTTCTTC. This encodes CASSLDLAATLEQFF. The chain links TRBV11-1 to TRBJ2-1; 7 nucleotides agree with TRBD2. The CDR3 is made up of 15 amino acids. Trimming took 1 base from V and 10 from J; bases not matched to a gene: 10. Germline CDR1 SGHAT, CDR2 FQDESV (reference sequence).

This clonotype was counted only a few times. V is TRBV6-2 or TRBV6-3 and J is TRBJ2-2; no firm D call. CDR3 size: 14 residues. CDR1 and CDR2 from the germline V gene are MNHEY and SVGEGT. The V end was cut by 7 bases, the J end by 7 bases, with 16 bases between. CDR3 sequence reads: CASTTVLNGGELFF. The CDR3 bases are TGTGCCAGCACCACGGTCCTAAACGGCGGGGAGCTGTTTTTT.

The DNA of the CDR3 is TGTGCCAGCAGCTTTCCACTAGCGGGGGGACAAGAGACCCAGTACTTC. Protein: CASSFPLAGGQETQYF. The genes are TRBV7-2 and TRBJ2-5; 12 nucleotides align to TRBD2. Germline V gives CDR1 SGHTA, CDR2 FQGNSA. Germline trimming cut 3 bases from V and 2 bases from J; bases unmatched to any gene: 4. The length of the CDR3 is 16 residues.

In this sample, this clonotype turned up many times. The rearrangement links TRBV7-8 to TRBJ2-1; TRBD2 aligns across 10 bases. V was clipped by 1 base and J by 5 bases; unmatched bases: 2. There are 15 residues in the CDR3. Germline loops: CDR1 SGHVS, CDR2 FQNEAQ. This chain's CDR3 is CASSLVLAGDNEQFF. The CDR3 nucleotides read TGTGCCAGCAGCTTAGTCCTAGCGGGGGACAATGAGCAGTTCTTC.

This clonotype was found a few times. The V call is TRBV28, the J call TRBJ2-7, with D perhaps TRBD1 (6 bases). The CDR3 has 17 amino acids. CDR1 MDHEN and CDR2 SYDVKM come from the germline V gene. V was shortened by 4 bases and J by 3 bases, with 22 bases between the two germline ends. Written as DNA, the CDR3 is TGTGCCAGCAGTTCCTTGAGGGCAGGGGCCCCACACTACGAGCAGTACTTC. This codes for CASSSLRAGAPHYEQYF.

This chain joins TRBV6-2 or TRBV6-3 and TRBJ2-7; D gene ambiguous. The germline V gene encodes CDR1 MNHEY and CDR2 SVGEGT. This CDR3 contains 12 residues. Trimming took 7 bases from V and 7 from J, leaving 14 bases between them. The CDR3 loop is CASTQDLREQYV. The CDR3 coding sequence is TGTGCCAGCACCCAGGACCTACGGGAGCAGTACGTC.

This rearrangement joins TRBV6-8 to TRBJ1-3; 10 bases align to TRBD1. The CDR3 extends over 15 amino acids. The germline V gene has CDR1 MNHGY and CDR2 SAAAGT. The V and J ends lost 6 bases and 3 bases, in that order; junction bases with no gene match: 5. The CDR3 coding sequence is TGTGCCAGCAGCCAGGACAGGGGGTTTGGAAACACCATATATTTT. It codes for CASSQDRGFGNTIYF.

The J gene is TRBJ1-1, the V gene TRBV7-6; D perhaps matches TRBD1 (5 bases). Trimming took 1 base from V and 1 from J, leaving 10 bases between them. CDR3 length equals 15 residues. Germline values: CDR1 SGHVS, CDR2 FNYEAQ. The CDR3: CASSLVDTKNTEAFF. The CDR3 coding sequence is TGTGCCAGCAGCTTAGTGGACACCAAGAACACTGAAGCTTTCTTT.

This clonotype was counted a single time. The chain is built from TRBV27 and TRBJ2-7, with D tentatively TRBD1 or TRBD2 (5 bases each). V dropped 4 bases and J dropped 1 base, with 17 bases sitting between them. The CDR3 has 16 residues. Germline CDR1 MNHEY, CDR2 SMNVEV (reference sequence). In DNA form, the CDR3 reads TGTGCCAGCAGTTCGACCTGGGACCGATCATCCTACGAGCAGTACTTC. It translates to CASSSTWDRSSYEQYF.

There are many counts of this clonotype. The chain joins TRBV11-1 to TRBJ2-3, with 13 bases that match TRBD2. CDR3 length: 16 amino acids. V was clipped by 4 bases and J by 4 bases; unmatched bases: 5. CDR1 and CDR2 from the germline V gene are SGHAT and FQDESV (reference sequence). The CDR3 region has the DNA TGTGCCAGCAGCTCCAGGACTAGCGGGGGCCCAGATACGCAGTATTTT. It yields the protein CASSSRTSGGPDTQYF.

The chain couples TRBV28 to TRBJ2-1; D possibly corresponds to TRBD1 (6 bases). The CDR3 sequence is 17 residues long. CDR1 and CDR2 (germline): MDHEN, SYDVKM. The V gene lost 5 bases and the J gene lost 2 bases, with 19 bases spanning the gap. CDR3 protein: CASSHGGSFFTYNEQFF. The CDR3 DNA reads TGTGCCAGCAGTCATGGGGGCTCCTTTTTTACCTACAATGAGCAGTTCTTC. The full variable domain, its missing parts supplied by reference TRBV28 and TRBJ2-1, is DVKVTQSSRYLVKRTGEKVFLECVQDMDHENMFWYRQDPGLGLRLIYFSYDVKMKEKGDIPEGYSVSREKKERFSLILESASTNQTSMYLCASSHGGSFFTYNEQFFGPGTRLTVL.

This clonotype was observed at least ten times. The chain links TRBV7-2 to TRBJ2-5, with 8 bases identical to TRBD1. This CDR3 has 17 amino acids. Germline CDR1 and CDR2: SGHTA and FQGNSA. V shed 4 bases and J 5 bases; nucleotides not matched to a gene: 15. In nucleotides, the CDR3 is TGTGCCAGCAGCTCGGGACAGGCAGGCTTTTTGTGGGAGACCCAGTACTTC. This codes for CASSSGQAGFLWETQYF.

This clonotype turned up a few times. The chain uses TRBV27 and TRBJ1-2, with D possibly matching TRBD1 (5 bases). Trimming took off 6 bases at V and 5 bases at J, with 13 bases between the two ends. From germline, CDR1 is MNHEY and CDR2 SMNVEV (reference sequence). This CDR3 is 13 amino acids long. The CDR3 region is CASSRDSYYGYTF. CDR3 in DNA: TGTGCCAGCAGCAGAGACAGTTATTATGGCTACACCTTC.

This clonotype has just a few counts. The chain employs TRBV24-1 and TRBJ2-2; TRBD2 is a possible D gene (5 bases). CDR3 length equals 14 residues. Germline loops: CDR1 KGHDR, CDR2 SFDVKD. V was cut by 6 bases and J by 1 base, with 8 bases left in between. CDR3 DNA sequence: TGTGCCACCAGTTTACTAGAGAACACCGGGGAGCTGTTTTTT. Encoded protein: CATSLLENTGELFF.

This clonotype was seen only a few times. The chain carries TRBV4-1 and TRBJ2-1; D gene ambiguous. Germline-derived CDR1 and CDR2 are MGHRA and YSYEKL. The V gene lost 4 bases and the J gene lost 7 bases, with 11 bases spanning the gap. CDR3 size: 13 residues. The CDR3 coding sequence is TGCGCCAGCAGCCTACAGTTGGGGAATGAGCAGTTCTTC. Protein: CASSLQLGNEQFF.

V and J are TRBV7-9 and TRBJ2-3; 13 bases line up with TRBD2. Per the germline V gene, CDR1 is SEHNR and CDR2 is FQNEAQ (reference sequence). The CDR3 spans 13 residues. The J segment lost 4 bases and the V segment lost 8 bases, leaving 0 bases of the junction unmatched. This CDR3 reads CASGTSGADTQYF. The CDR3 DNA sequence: TGTGCCAGCGGGACTAGCGGGGCAGATACGCAGTATTTT.

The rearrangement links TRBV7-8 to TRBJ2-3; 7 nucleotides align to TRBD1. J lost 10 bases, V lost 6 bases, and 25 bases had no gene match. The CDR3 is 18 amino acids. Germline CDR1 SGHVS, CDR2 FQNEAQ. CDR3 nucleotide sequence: TGTGCCAGCAGTCATGACAGGGCCCCAAGACAACTCACAGAGGCGCAGTATTTT. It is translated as CASSHDRAPRQLTEAQYF.

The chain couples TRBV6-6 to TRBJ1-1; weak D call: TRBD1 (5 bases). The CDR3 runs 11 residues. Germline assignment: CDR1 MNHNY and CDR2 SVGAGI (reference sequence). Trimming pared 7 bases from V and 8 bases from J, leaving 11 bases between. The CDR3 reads CASKGHDEAFF. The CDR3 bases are TGTGCCAGCAAAGGACACGACGAAGCTTTCTTT.

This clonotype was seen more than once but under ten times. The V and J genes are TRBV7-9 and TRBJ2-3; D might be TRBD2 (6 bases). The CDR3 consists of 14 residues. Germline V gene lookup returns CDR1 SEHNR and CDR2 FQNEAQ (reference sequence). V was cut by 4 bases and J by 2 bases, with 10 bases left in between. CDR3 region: CASSWAGYTDTQYF. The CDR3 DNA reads TGTGCCAGCAGCTGGGCGGGGTACACAGATACGCAGTATTTT.